This T cell receptor (beta chain) came from a study of OX40 agonist ivuxolimab in advanced cancers. Turning to the study itself: At doses from 0.01 to 10 mg/kg, patients were given intravenous ivuxolimab every 2 weeks. Study conclusions and caveats: The study found that CD8+ T cells averaged more expanded clones than CD4+. Blood T cells, both CD4+ and CD8+, expanded clonally by week 6 at 0.1 to 3.0 mg/kg.

The V and J ends lost 1 base and 3 bases respectively, with 7 bases between them. The CDR3 totals 13 residues. The germline V gene encodes CDR1 MNHNS and CDR2 SASEGT. To note about this clone: What it binds is unknown. Other DNA sequences from this sample encode an identical CDR3 as well.

Measured with immunoSEQ multiplex PCR; TCRdb has only the in-frame clones, and not every one. The repertoire consists of nearly 45,000 clones, with roughly 90% occurring once and the leading ten covering about a sixth. This TCR was recovered from an adult with an advanced solid tumor such as melanoma, head and neck, liver or kidney cancer. This chain joins TRBV6-1 and TRBJ2-7; D call uncertain. The sequencing here drew on CD4+ or CD8+ T cells sorted from blood, taken in a trial of the OX40 agonist ivuxolimab. The DNA of the CDR3 is TGTGCCAGCAGTGAAGGAAGAAACTACGAGCAGTACTTC. This gives the protein CASSEGRNYEQYF.